What follows are 4 T cell receptor beta chains derived from one specimen sequenced in a study of T cell repertoires in cytomegalovirus infection. These TCRs' antigens remain unknown. Via MiXCR, TCRdb re-called the reads, giving one row per CDR3 protein. The data contain around 360,000 distinct CDR3 sequences, approximately 35% of them seen just once; the ten biggest clones take up approximately 15%. The sample in question was cultured PBMCs, obtained from culture after CMV antigen stimulation. These receptors came from a human donor in good health (CMV status not recorded). Some clones in this sample may be carry-over from other donors' samples.

This clonotype was counted at least ten times. The chain recombines TRBV7-2 with TRBJ2-2; either TRBD1 or TRBD2 may fit D (5 bases each). Germline V gene data show CDR1 as SGHTA and CDR2 as FQGNSA. This CDR3 region has 17 residues. Trimming left V 2 bases short and J 0 bases short, with 13 bases between. The CDR3, as DNA: TGTGCCAGCAGCTTACATCCAGGGACCCCGAACACCGGGGAGCTGTTTTTT. Residues: CASSLHPGTPNTGELFF.

This clonotype was seen a few times. The chain combines TRBV29-1 with TRBJ2-1; possible D gene TRBD1, 7 bases. Germline assignment: CDR1 SQVTM and CDR2 ANQGSEA. With 5 bases removed from V and 4 bases from J, the gap between germline ends came to 12 bases. The CDR3 runs to 13 residues. This CDR3 reads CSVQGGKYNEQFF. The DNA for the CDR3 is TGCAGCGTTCAGGGGGGAAAATACAATGAGCAGTTCTTC.

The rearrangement joins TRBV2 to TRBJ2-5; 15 bases agree with TRBD2. The V gene end was trimmed by 6 bases and the J gene end by 7 bases; junction bases not matched to a gene: 6. The length of the CDR3 is 15 residues. Per germline, CDR1 SNHLY and CDR2 FYNNEI. CDR3 residues: CASSDWTSGRGTQYF. For the CDR3, the DNA is TGTGCCAGCAGCGACTGGACTAGCGGGAGGGGGACCCAGTACTTC.

The V gene is TRBV5-1, the J gene TRBJ2-5; D may correspond to TRBD1 or TRBD2 (5 bases each). V dropped 0 bases and J dropped 4 bases, with 16 bases sitting between them. Looked up from germline, CDR1 is SGHRS and CDR2 is YFSETQ. The CDR3 covers 16 residues. CDR3 residues: CASSLDLGSGGETQYF. For the CDR3, the DNA is TGCGCCAGCAGCTTGGATTTGGGCAGTGGGGGAGAGACCCAGTACTTC.